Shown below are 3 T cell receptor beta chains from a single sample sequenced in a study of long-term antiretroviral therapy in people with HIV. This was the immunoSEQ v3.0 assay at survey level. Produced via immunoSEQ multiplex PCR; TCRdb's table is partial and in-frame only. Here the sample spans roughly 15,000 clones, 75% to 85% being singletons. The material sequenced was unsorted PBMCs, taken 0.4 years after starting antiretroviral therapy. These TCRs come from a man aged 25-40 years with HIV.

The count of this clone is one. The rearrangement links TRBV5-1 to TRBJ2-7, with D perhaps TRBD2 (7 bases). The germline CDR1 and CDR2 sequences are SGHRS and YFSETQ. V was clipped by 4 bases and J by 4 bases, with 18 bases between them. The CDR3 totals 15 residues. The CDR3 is CASSPQGGRDYEQYF. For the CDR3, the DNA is TGCGCCAGCAGCCCTCAAGGGGGGAGGGATTACGAGCAGTACTTC. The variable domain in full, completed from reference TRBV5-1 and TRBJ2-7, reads KAGVTQTPRYLIKTRGQQVTLSCSPISGHRSVSWYQQTPGQGLQFLFEYFSETQRNKGNFPGRFSGRQFSNSRSEMNVSTLELGDSALYLCASSPQGGRDYEQYFGPGTRLTVT.

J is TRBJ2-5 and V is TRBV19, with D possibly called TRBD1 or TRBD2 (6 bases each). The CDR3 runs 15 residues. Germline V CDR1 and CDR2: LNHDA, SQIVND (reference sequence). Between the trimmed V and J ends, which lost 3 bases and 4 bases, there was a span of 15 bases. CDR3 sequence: CASSIFKSGAETQYF. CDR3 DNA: TGTGCCAGTAGTATCTTCAAGTCGGGGGCAGAGACCCAGTACTTC.

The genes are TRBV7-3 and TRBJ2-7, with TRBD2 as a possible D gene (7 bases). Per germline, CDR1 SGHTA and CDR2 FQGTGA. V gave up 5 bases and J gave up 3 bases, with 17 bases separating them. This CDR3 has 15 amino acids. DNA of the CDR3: TGTGCCAGCAGCCCCATGGGGGGGCCCTACTACGAGCAGTACTTC. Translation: CASSPMGGPYYEQYF. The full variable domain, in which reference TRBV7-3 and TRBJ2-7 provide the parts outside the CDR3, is GAGVSQTPSNKVTEKGKYVELRCDPISGHTALYWYRQSLGQGPEFLIYFQGTGAADDSGLPNDRFFAVRPEGSVSTLKIQRTERGDSAVYLCASSPMGGPYYEQYFGPGTRLTVT.